This is a list of T cell receptor beta chains from one sample in a study of T cell responses to AZD1222 COVID-19 vaccine. Profiling relied on immunoSEQ multiplex PCR, and the TCRdb table lists in-frame clones only, not all of them. The data contain over 110,000 clones, roughly nine tenths of them singletons. Sample: peripheral blood, taken 28 days after the second AZD1222 dose. Receptors originate from an adult who received the AZD1222 COVID-19 vaccine. Both conserved end residues are part of each CDR3. D genes are given only for firm matches. Part of the rows lack a size; the others show once, few, many or a class for expanded clones.

abundance	v_gene	len	j_gene	d_gene	CDR3nt	CDR3aa
-	TRBV5-6	14	TRBJ2-1	-	TGTGCCAGCAGCTTGAGGCAGGGGACATATGAGCAGTTCTTC	CASSLRQGTYEQFF
-	TRBV5-6	15	TRBJ2-1	-	TGTGCCAGCAGCTTGGCTCTAGCGATCCACAATGAGCAGTTCTTC	CASSLALAIHNEQFF
-	TRBV12-5	17	TRBJ2-2	TRBD1	TGTGCTAGTGGTTTAACTACCGGGACAGGGAACACCGGGGAGCTGTTTTTT	CASGLTTGTGNTGELFF
-	TRBV10-3	14	TRBJ1-5	-	TGTGCCATCAGCTCCGAGGGTCTCAATCAGCCCCAGCATTTT	CAISSEGLNQPQHF
-	TRBV19	14	TRBJ1-2	-	TGTGCCAGTAGTATAGGGTGGGGGAGCTATGGCTACACCTTC	CASSIGWGSYGYTF
-	TRBV28	16	TRBJ1-6	-	TGTGCCAGCAGTTTATTGCGGGGATCCTATAATTCACCCCTCCACTTT	CASSLLRGSYNSPLHF
-	TRBV30	16	TRBJ1-6	-	TGTGCCTGGAGGGCTACAGGGATCCGATTAGATTCACCCCTCCACTTT	CAWRATGIRLDSPLHF
-	TRBV5-1	17	TRBJ1-2	TRBD1	TGCGCCAGCAGCCTAAGGGACAGGGGGGCCGGCCTCGATGGCTACACCTTC	CASSLRDRGAGLDGYTF
medium-sized	TRBV13	14	TRBJ2-7	TRBD2	TGTGCCAGCAGCACTAGCGGGAGGGCCTACGAGCAGTACTTC	CASSTSGRAYEQYF
few	TRBV15	15	TRBJ1-2	TRBD1	TGTGCCACCAGCGGTAACAGGGGCCTTAACTATGGCTACACCTTC	CATSGNRGLNYGYTF
-	TRBV6-5	15	TRBJ2-2	TRBD1	TGTGCCAGCAGACTGGACAGGTCGAACACCGGGGAGCTGTTTTTT	CASRLDRSNTGELFF
-	TRBV9	15	TRBJ2-3	TRBD1	TGTGCCAGCAGCGTAGGAGGACAGGGGACAGATACGCAGTATTTT	CASSVGGQGTDTQYF
once	TRBV5-4	13	TRBJ1-1	-	TGTGCCAGCAGCCTGGACAGTATCACTGAAGCTTTCTTT	CASSLDSITEAFF
once	TRBV28	16	TRBJ1-2	-	TGTGCCAGCAGTTTACGGGGCGGGCGCTGGAGGTATGGCTACACCTTC	CASSLRGGRWRYGYTF
-	TRBV18	13	TRBJ1-6	-	TGTGCCAGCTCACCACCCTCGGATTCACCCCTCCACTTT	CASSPPSDSPLHF
-	TRBV6-2/TRBV6-3	14	TRBJ1-1	-	TGTGCCAGCAGTTTAAGGCGTAGGGACACTGAAGCTTTCTTT	CASSLRRRDTEAFF
-	TRBV28	14	TRBJ1-2	-	TGTGCCAGCAGTTTCCCGACACCGAACTATGGCTACACCTTC	CASSFPTPNYGYTF
-	TRBV28	13	TRBJ1-2	-	TGTGCCAGCAGCCCCCCAGGTCAGCGTGGCTACACCTTC	CASSPPGQRGYTF
-	TRBV12-3/TRBV12-4	11	TRBJ2-1	TRBD1	TGTGCCAGCAGCGGGACAGGGATCACGTTCTTC	CASSGTGITFF
-	TRBV5-6	14	TRBJ1-5	-	TGTGCCAGCAGCTTGGGCAATAGCAATCAGCCCCAGCATTTT	CASSLGNSNQPQHF
-	TRBV6-5	15	TRBJ1-6	-	TGTGCCAGCAGAGGGGACGGTGCTTATAATTCACCCCTCCACTTT	CASRGDGAYNSPLHF
-	TRBV6-6	13	TRBJ1-2	-	TGTGCCAGCAGTTCCGGGGGTATCTATGGCTACACCTTC	CASSSGGIYGYTF
-	TRBV29-1	11	TRBJ2-1	-	TGCAGCGTTGAACCCCCTAATGAGCAGTTCTTC	CSVEPPNEQFF
once	TRBV3-1/TRBV3-2	18	TRBJ1-3	TRBD1	TGTGCCAGCACCGGAGGCGGGACAGGGAGGTTCTCTGGAAACACCATATATTTT	CASTGGGTGRFSGNTIYF
-	TRBV27	18	TRBJ2-3	-	TGTGCCAGCAGCTCCGGGCGATCCAGGGTCGGGGTTGGGTATACGCAGTATTTT	CASSSGRSRVGVGYTQYF
-	TRBV4-2	15	TRBJ2-3	TRBD2	TGTGCCAGCAGCCATCCGGGGGAGGGCGGCGATACGCAGTATTTT	CASSHPGEGGDTQYF
-	TRBV9	19	TRBJ1-3	TRBD1	TGTGCCAGCAGCGTAGACCCCGGGGACAGGGCTTACTCTGGAAACACCATATATTTT	CASSVDPGDRAYSGNTIYF
-	TRBV11-2	16	TRBJ1-2	-	TGTGCCAGCAGCTCCCCTGGGGGGACTAGGAACTATGGCTACACCTTC	CASSSPGGTRNYGYTF
-	TRBV5-1	15	TRBJ1-2	-	TGCGCCAGCAGCCCCGCAGCGGGGGCGCACGATGGCTACACCTTC	CASSPAAGAHDGYTF
-	TRBV5-1	14	TRBJ1-1	-	TGCGCCAGCAGCTCTGGGTCGGTGAACACTGAAGCTTTCTTT	CASSSGSVNTEAFF
-	TRBV4-3	18	TRBJ1-6	-	TGCGCCAGCAGCCAAGATCAAGGGGTTACCAGTCGGAATTCACCCCTCCACTTT	CASSQDQGVTSRNSPLHF
-	TRBV10-1	11	TRBJ2-7	-	TGCGCCAGCAGTGAGGGGGAGGAGCAGTACTTC	CASSEGEEQYF
-	TRBV4-1	18	TRBJ1-2	-	TGCGCCAGCAGCCAAGCCAGGGGAGGGACAAAAGTTAACTATGGCTACACCTTC	CASSQARGGTKVNYGYTF
-	TRBV3-1/TRBV3-2	18	TRBJ2-2	TRBD1	TGTGCCAGCAGCCAAGATCCGGGGACAGGGGTATTACCCGGGGAGCTGTTTTTT	CASSQDPGTGVLPGELFF
-	TRBV18	14	TRBJ1-2	-	TGTGCCAGCTCCCCCGGGGAAGGGCGACGCGGCTACACCTTC	CASSPGEGRRGYTF
-	TRBV28	14	TRBJ1-2	-	TGTGCCAGCAGATCCCAGCAATTAGCCTATGGCTACACCTTC	CASRSQQLAYGYTF
-	TRBV5-1	17	TRBJ2-5	TRBD2	TGCGCCAGCAGCTTGGGTAGCGGGGGGGCCGGACAAGAGACCCAGTACTTC	CASSLGSGGAGQETQYF
-	TRBV2	13	TRBJ1-2	TRBD1	TGTGCCAGCAGAGAACAGGGGGCCGGGGGCTACACCTTC	CASREQGAGGYTF
-	TRBV28	18	TRBJ2-1	TRBD2	TGTGCCAGCAGTCCCCGGAAGAGCGGGGGGGCCATCTACAATGAGCAGTTCTTC	CASSPRKSGGAIYNEQFF
-	TRBV10-3	15	TRBJ1-2	TRBD1	TGTGCCATCAGTGGACAGGGCGAATTAACTAGGGGCTACACCTTC	CAISGQGELTRGYTF
-	TRBV11-1	15	TRBJ1-1	-	TGTGCCAGCAGGATTTTACAGGGAGGAGGCACTGAAGCTTTCTTT	CASRILQGGGTEAFF
-	TRBV12-3/TRBV12-4	13	TRBJ1-2	-	TGTGCCAGCAGTTTTTACAGAGACTATGGCTACACCTTC	CASSFYRDYGYTF
-	TRBV28	15	TRBJ1-2	TRBD1	TGTGCCAGCAGTTTATGGCGGACAGGGACCTATGGCTACACCTTC	CASSLWRTGTYGYTF
-	TRBV18	14	TRBJ2-7	-	TGTGCCAGCTCACCACGGCGGGCCGGGGGCGAGCAGTACTTC	CASSPRRAGGEQYF
-	TRBV5-6	12	TRBJ1-2	-	TGTGCCAGCGCCTCTCCGGGGGGAGGCTACACCTTC	CASASPGGGYTF
-	TRBV2	14	TRBJ1-1	-	TGTGCCAGCAGTGAATGGGGACCCAATCCTGAAGCTTTCTTT	CASSEWGPNPEAFF
-	TRBV5-6	13	TRBJ1-4	-	TGTGCCAGCAGCTTGGGACAGAATGAAAAACTGTTTTTT	CASSLGQNEKLFF
-	TRBV29-1	13	TRBJ2-7	TRBD2	TGCAGCGCTGGGGCTAGCGGGACTTACGAGCAGTACTTC	CSAGASGTYEQYF
-	TRBV7-2	13	TRBJ1-1	TRBD1	TGTGCCAGCAGCTCATACAGGGGAACTGAAGCTTTCTTT	CASSSYRGTEAFF
-	TRBV7-9	15	TRBJ1-1	-	TGTGCCAGCAGCCCCTCCCAGGGATGGAACACTGAAGCTTTCTTT	CASSPSQGWNTEAFF
-	TRBV3-1/TRBV3-2	18	TRBJ1-6	-	TGTGCCAGCAGCCAAGATTTACTCTCATTTAGGGATAATTCACCCCTCCACTTT	CASSQDLLSFRDNSPLHF
-	TRBV7-2	12	TRBJ2-2	-	TGTGCCAGCGGAGACCGCACCGGGGAGCTGTTTTTT	CASGDRTGELFF
few	TRBV18	14	TRBJ1-2	-	TGTGCCAGCTCACCATCACGCAGTGACTATGGCTACACCTTC	CASSPSRSDYGYTF
-	TRBV14	14	TRBJ1-3	-	TGTGCCAGCAGCCAAGCGGGCAGGGGAAACACCATATATTTT	CASSQAGRGNTIYF
-	TRBV7-9	18	TRBJ1-4	TRBD1	TGTGCCAGCAGCTTAGACTTGATACTCCAGGGGGATAATGAAAAACTGTTTTTT	CASSLDLILQGDNEKLFF